This paragraph reports one T cell receptor beta chain. The entry originates in a study of blood T cell repertoires in COVID-19. Study information: COVID-19 samples from acute and convalescent phases originated in the United States, Italy and Spain. The cDNA or gDNA used as material had been derived from T cells, B-cell-depleted T cells, or PBMCs.

In the authors' methods: Reference gene primer amplification in the assay estimated nucleated cell counts. Generated by immunoSEQ multiplex PCR, the TCRdb table keeps only in-frame clones and is missing some. That table furnishes V, J and clone size, whereas the DNA furnished D and trimming. The table has some 23,000 clones, about nine tenths seen once. Per germline, CDR1 SEHNR and CDR2 FQNEAQ (reference sequence). CDR3 length equals 12 residues. Trimming shortened V by 6 bases and J by 5 bases, and 11 bases separated the two germline ends. This sequence originates from a human donor in a cohort sampled during active COVID-19. The sample was peripheral blood. V gene TRBV7-9 combines with J gene TRBJ2-7; TRBD2 might be the D (6 bases). CDR3 nucleotide sequence: TGTGCCAGCAGTAAAGCGGGCGACGAGCAGTACTTC. Translation gives CASSKAGDEQYF.